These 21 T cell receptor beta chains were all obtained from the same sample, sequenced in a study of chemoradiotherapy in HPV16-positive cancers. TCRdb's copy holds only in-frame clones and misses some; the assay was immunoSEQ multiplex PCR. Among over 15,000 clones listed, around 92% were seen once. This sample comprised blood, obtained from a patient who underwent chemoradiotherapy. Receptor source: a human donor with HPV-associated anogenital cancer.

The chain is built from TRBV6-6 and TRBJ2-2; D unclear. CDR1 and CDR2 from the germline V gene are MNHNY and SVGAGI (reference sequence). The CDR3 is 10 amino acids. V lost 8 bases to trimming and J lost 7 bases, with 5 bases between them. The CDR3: CASGIGELFF. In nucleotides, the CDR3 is TGTGCCAGCGGGATCGGGGAGCTGTTTTTT.

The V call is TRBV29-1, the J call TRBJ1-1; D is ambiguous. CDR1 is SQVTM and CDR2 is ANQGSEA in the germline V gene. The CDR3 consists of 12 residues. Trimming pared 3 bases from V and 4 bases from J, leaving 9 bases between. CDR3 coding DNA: TGCAGCGTTGATCGGGGTGGCACTGAAGCTTTCTTT. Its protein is CSVDRGGTEAFF.

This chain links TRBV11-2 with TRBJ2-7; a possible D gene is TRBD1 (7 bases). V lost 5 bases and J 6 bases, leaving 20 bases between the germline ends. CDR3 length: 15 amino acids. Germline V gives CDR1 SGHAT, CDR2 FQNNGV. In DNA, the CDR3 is TGTGCCAGCAGCGCATTCGGAGGGGGCGAATTCGAGCAGTACTTC. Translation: CASSAFGGGEFEQYF. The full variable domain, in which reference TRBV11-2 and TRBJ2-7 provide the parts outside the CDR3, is EAGVAQSPRYKIIEKRQSVAFWCNPISGHATLYWYQQILGQGPKLLIQFQNNGVVDDSQLPKDRFSAERLKGVDSTLKIQPAKLEDSAVYLCASSAFGGGEFEQYFGPGTRLTVT.

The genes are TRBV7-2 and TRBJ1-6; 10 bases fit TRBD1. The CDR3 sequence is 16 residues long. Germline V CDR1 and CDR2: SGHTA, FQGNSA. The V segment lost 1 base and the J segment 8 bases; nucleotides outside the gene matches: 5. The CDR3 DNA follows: TGTGCCAGCAGCTTAGTTGGGACAGGGGTGGATTCACCCCTCCACTTT. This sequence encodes CASSLVGTGVDSPLHF.

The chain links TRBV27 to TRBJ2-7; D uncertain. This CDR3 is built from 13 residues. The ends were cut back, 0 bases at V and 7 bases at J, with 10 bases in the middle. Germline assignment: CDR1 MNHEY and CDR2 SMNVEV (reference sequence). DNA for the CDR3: TGTGCCAGCAGTTTATCGTCCGAAGAGGAGCAGTACTTC. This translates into CASSLSSEEEQYF.

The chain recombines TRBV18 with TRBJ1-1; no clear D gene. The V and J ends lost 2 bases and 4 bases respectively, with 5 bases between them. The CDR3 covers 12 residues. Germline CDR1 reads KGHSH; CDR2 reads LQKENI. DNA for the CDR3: TGTGCCAGCTCACCAGGGCCCACTGAAGCTTTCTTT. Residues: CASSPGPTEAFF. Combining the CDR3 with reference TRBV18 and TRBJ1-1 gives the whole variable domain NAGVMQNPRHLVRRRGQEARLRCSPMKGHSHVYWYRQLPEEGLKFMVYLQKENIIDESGMPKERFSAEFPKEGPSILRIQQVVRGDSAAYFCASSPGPTEAFFGQGTRLTVV.

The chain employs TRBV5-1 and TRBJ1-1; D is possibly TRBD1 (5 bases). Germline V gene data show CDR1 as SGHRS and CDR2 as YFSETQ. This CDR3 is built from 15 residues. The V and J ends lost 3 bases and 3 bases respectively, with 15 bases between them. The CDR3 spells CASSSDSLLYTEAFF. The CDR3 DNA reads TGCGCCAGCAGCTCAGACAGCCTTTTATACACTGAAGCTTTCTTT.

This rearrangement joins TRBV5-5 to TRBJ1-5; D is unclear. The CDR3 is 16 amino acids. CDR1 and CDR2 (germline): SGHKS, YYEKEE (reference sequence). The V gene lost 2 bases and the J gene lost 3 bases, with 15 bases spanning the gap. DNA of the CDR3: TGTGCCAGCAGCTTCTCCCCTTGGGCACACAATCAGCCCCAGCATTTT. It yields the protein CASSFSPWAHNQPQHF.

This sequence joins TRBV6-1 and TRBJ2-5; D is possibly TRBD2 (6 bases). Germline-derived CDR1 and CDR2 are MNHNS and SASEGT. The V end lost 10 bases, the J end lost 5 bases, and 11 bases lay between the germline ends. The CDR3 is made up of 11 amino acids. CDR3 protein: CATGVSETQYF. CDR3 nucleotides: TGTGCCACGGGAGTAAGCGAGACCCAGTACTTC.

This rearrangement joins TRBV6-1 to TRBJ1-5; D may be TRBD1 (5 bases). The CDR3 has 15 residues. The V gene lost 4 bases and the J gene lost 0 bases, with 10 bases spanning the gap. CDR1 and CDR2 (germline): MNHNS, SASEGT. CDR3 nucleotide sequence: TGTGCCAGCAGTGTTGACAGTTATAGCAATCAGCCCCAGCATTTT. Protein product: CASSVDSYSNQPQHF.

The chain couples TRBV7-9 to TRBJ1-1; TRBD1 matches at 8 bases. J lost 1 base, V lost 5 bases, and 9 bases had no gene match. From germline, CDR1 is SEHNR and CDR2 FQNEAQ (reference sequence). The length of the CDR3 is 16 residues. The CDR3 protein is CASSPRGRGENTEAFF. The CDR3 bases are TGTGCCAGCAGCCCCAGGGGGCGGGGGGAGAACACTGAAGCTTTCTTT.

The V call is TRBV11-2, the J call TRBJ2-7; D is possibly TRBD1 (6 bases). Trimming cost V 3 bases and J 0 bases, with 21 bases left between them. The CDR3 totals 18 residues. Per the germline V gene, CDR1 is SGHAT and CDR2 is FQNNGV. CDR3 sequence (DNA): TGTGCCAGCAGCTTTATGGCAGGGGACCCCTTCTTCTCCTACGAGCAGTACTTC. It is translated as CASSFMAGDPFFSYEQYF.

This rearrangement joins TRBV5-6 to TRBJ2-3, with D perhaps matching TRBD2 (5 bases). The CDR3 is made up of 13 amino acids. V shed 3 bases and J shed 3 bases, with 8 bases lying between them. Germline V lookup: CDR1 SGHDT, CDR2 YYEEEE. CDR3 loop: CASSYSGTDTQYF. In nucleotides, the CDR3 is TGTGCCAGCAGCTATTCGGGGACAGATACGCAGTATTTT.

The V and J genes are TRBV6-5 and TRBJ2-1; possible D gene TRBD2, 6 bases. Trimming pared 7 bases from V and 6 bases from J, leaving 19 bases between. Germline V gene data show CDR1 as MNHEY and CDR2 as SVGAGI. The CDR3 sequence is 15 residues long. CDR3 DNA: TGTGCCAGCAACGACCGGGACTCACTTTTCAATGAGCAGTTCTTC. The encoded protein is CASNDRDSLFNEQFF.

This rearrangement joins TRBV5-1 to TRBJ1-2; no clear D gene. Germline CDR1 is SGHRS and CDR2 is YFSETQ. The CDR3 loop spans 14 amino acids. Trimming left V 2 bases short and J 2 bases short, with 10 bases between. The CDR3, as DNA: TGCGCCAGCAGCTTTAGCAGGAACAACTATGGCTACACCTTC. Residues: CASSFSRNNYGYTF.

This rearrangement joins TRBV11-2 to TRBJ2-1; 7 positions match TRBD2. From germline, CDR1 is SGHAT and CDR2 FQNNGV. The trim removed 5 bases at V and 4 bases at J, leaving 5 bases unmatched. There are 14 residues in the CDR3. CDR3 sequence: CASSTSGIYNEQFF. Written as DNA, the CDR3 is TGTGCCAGCAGCACCAGCGGGATATACAATGAGCAGTTCTTC.

CDR3 DNA sequence: TGTGCCAGTAGGACAGGGGGATATGGCTACACCTTC. Its protein is CASRTGGYGYTF. V is TRBV19 and J is TRBJ1-2, with 9 bases identical to TRBD1. The germline gives CDR1 LNHDA, CDR2 SQIVND (reference sequence). The V gene end was trimmed by 6 bases and the J gene end by 5 bases; junction bases not matched to a gene: 1. This CDR3 spans 12 amino acids.

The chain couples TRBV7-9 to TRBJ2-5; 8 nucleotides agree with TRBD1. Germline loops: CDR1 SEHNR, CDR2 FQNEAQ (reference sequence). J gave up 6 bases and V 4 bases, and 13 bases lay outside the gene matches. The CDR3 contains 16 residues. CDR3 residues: CASSSWGPGGMKTQYF. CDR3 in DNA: TGTGCCAGCAGCTCCTGGGGTCCAGGGGGCATGAAGACCCAGTACTTC.

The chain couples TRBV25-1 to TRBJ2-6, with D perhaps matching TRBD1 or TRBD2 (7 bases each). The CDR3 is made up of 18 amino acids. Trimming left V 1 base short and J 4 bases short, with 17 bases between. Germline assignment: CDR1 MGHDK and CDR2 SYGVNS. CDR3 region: CASSEFQGEGTGANVLTF. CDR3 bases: TGTGCCAGCAGTGAATTTCAGGGGGAGGGTACCGGGGCCAACGTCCTGACTTTC.

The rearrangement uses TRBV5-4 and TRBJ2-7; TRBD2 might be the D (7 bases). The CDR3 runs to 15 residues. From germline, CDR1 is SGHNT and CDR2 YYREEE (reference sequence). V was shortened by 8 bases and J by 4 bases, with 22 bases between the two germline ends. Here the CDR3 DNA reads TGTGCCAGTGAAGAAAAGGGGGGGAGTCAGTACGAGCAGTACTTC. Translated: CASEEKGGSQYEQYF.

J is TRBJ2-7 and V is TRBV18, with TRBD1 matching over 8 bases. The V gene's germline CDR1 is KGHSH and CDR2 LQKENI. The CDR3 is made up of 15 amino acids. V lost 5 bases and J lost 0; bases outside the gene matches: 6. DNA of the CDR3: TGTGCCAGCTCATCCCGACAGGGGCGCTCCTACGAGCAGTACTTC. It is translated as CASSSRQGRSYEQYF.